This T cell receptor beta chain appears in the sequencing data of a study of OX40 agonist ivuxolimab in advanced cancers. Looking at the study overall: Of the participants, 40% to 50% had some prior anti-PD-1, anti-PD-L1 or anti-CTLA-4 therapy, which was allowed.

Germline V gene sequence: CDR1 MNHEY, CDR2 SVGAGI. Trimming cost V 6 bases and J 0 bases, with 12 bases left between them. This CDR3 has 15 amino acids. Some clones are missing from TCRdb's copy, which holds only in-frame ones; the method was immunoSEQ multiplex PCR. Here the sample spans some 64,000 clones, roughly 90% being singletons. J is TRBJ1-5 and V is TRBV6-5; no firm D call. This TCR came from an adult with an advanced solid tumor such as melanoma, head and neck, liver or kidney cancer. Material: CD4+ or CD8+ T cells sorted from blood, obtained in a trial of the OX40 agonist ivuxolimab. CDR3: CASRPVGYSNQPQHF. The CDR3 DNA is TGTGCCAGCAGACCCGTTGGGTATAGCAATCAGCCCCAGCATTTT.